The 13 T cell receptor beta chains in this list originate from one sample, sequenced in a study of shared T cell receptors in the human thymus. TCRdb keeps only in-frame clones here, not all; method: immunoSEQ multiplex PCR. The table shows more than 550,000 clones, with about 87% occurring only once. These data also formed part of another study, on human thymus T cells.

Sequencing was carried out using thymocytes. All receptors derive from a boy younger than two with a congenital heart defect.

This clone appeared a single time. The V gene is TRBV28, the J gene TRBJ2-3, with TRBD2 matching 9 bases. With V trimmed by 6 bases and J by 4 bases, 20 bases remained unmatched. Germline assignment: CDR1 MDHEN and CDR2 SYDVKM. This CDR3 region has 19 residues. CDR3 sequence reads: CASSPPMLVWRGGPDTQYF. The DNA of the CDR3 is TGTGCCAGCAGCCCCCCAATGTTGGTGTGGCGGGGGGGCCCAGATACGCAGTATTTT.

The gene calls are TRBV7-8 and TRBJ1-2, with TRBD1 as a possible D gene (5 bases). Trimming removed 5 bases from V and 0 bases from J, with 13 bases in between. Per the germline V gene, CDR1 is SGHVS and CDR2 is FQNEAQ. This CDR3 is built from 15 residues. The CDR3 loop reads CASSTPTGANYGYTF. The CDR3 coding sequence is TGTGCCAGCAGCACACCGACGGGGGCTAACTATGGCTACACCTTC.

The gene calls are TRBV4-1 and TRBJ2-5, with D possibly being TRBD2 (6 bases). Deletions cut 4 bases from V and 3 bases from J, with 21 bases between. Germline CDR1 reads MGHRA; CDR2 reads YSYEKL. The CDR3 covers 17 residues. The CDR3 DNA follows: TGCGCCAGCAGCCCCACCCCGCGGGAAGCGTTTAAAGAGACCCAGTACTTC. It translates to CASSPTPREAFKETQYF.

The CDR3 DNA reads TGTGCCAGCAGGGCCCCCCGCGGTGAGCAGTTCTTC. It yields the protein CASRAPRGEQFF. The V call is TRBV27, the J call TRBJ2-1, with D uncertain. This CDR3 has 12 amino acids. The germline V and J ends were trimmed by 6 bases and 9 bases, with 12 bases remaining between them. The germline V gene encodes CDR1 MNHEY and CDR2 SMNVEV (reference sequence).

The chain is built from TRBV2 and TRBJ1-5, with D possibly being TRBD1 (5 bases). V shed 2 bases and J shed 1 base, with 12 bases lying between them. The germline CDR1 and CDR2 sequences are SNHLY and FYNNEI. This CDR3 spans 16 amino acids. This chain's CDR3 is CASSENRLLSNQPQHF. As DNA, the CDR3 is TGTGCCAGCAGTGAAAACAGGTTGTTGAGCAATCAGCCCCAGCATTTT.

The rearrangement uses TRBV5-1 and TRBJ1-1; TRBD1 aligns across 8 bases. The germline V gene encodes CDR1 SGHRS and CDR2 YFSETQ. The CDR3 totals 16 residues. After removal of 7 bases from V and 7 bases from J, the junction contained 18 bases not matched to a gene. The CDR3 is CASHRQGRVPNGEAFF. The CDR3 region has the DNA TGCGCCAGCCATAGACAGGGGAGGGTTCCGAACGGTGAAGCTTTCTTT.

The V gene is TRBV28, the J gene TRBJ1-5; TRBD1 is a possible D gene (6 bases). V was pared by 6 bases and J by 3 bases, with 15 bases between. The CDR3 runs to 15 residues. Germline values: CDR1 MDHEN, CDR2 SYDVKM. In DNA, the CDR3 is TGTGCCAGCAGGGAGCCGGACAGATTCAATCAGCCCCAGCATTTT. Its protein is CASREPDRFNQPQHF.

DNA of the CDR3: TGCGCCAGCAGCTTGTGGTACAGGGTACTGAACACTGAAGCTTTCTTT. Protein sequence: CASSLWYRVLNTEAFF. This rearrangement joins TRBV5-1 to TRBJ1-1; a possible D gene is TRBD1 (6 bases). The CDR3 has 16 amino acids. CDR1 is SGHRS, CDR2 YFSETQ, per germline. V lost 1 base and J lost 0, with 13 bases in between.

The chain has TRBV23-1 and TRBJ1-5, with 7 positions matching TRBD1. TRBV23-1 has ORF status, its function being uncertain. The CDR3 contains 15 residues. The trim removed 3 bases at V and 0 bases at J, leaving 2 bases unmatched. CDR3 amino acids: CASSQRGHSNQPQHF. CDR3 nucleotide sequence: TGCGCCAGCAGTCAGAGGGGGCATAGCAATCAGCCCCAGCATTTT.

The count of this clone is one. This chain joins TRBV6-5 and TRBJ2-3, with 9 bases that match TRBD1. The germline CDR1 and CDR2 sequences are MNHEY and SVGAGI. V was pared by 10 bases and J by 1 base, with 3 bases of the junction left unmatched. The CDR3 spans 13 residues. In nucleotides, the CDR3 is TGTGCCACTCGGGACAGGGGCACAGATACGCAGTATTTT. It specifies CATRDRGTDTQYF.

This clone turned up a few times. The chain combines TRBV29-1 with TRBJ2-7; D is perhaps TRBD1 (5 bases). Trimming took off 6 bases at V and 6 bases at J, with 12 bases between the two ends. The V gene's germline CDR1 is SQVTM and CDR2 ANQGSEA. There are 11 residues in the CDR3. CDR3 sequence: CSVDTGGEQYF. The DNA for the CDR3 is TGCAGCGTGGATACAGGCGGCGAGCAGTACTTC.

V and J are TRBV28 and TRBJ1-2; perhaps TRBD1 as D (6 bases). The ends were cut back, 1 base at V and 10 bases at J, with 22 bases in the middle. This CDR3 has 16 amino acids. The germline gives CDR1 MDHEN, CDR2 SYDVKM. In DNA form, the CDR3 reads TGTGCCAGCAGTTTATTCGGGGGGCCCGAACAGGACTACTACACCTTC. This sequence encodes CASSLFGGPEQDYYTF.

The rearrangement links TRBV7-6 to TRBJ2-1, with D possibly being TRBD2 (6 bases). Germline V CDR1 and CDR2: SGHVS, FNYEAQ. CDR3 length: 15 residues. Trimming left V 1 base short and J 11 bases short, with 18 bases between. The CDR3 region is CASSLGAGPQPQQFF. The DNA for the CDR3 is TGTGCCAGCAGCTTAGGGGCGGGACCCCAACCGCAGCAGTTCTTC.